This paragraph reports one TCR beta chain. This clonotype was detected ten times or more. Its recognized antigen is unknown. Base quality data are lacking; no much larger clone is found one base away. Taken from the germline V gene, the CDR1 and CDR2 loops are MDHEN and SYDVKM. Reading from cysteine to phenylalanine, the CDR3 counts 14 amino acids. Only CDR3 DNA remains: 42 bases, in frame from the first base. Trimming costs V 4 bases and J 0 bases, and their ends lie 7 bases apart. The source of the sample is a study of T cells in Graves' hyperthyroidism and ophthalmopathy (dated by TCRdb to about 2019). Regarding the study in general: Peripheral blood was sampled at the time of initial diagnosis, prior to any treatment. To identify TCR V-J signatures that set the groups apart, the researchers used a discovery cohort of about a hundred patients, made up of under 50 with Graves' ophthalmopathy and 57 with stable Graves' hyperthyroidism. Prospective prediction of ophthalmopathy was tested in an independent validation cohort consisting of some 20 hyperthyroidism patients and some 16 patients who later progressed to ophthalmopathy. The 75 to 100 discovery patients were randomly divided into training and test sets at a 7:3 ratio. In addition, the study compared T-cell repertoires in thyroid tissue and in blood from roughly 6 Graves' hyperthyroidism patients. After sampling, hyperthyroidism patients received methimazole starting at 30 mg daily, and ophthalmopathy patients received high-dose intravenous methylprednisolone. According to the paper, TCR Vbeta CDR3 sequencing was carried out on around 140 peripheral blood samples, which came from more than 40 ophthalmopathy, fewer than 80 hyperthyroidism and about 17 progressor patients.

General findings and caveats noted by the study authors: Most expanded thyroid clonotypes (frequency above 0.001) were also detected in blood, suggesting blood repertoires may reflect thyroid immune responses. Ophthalmopathy was separated from stable hyperthyroidism by a 13 V-J signature model, with roughly 88% sensitivity and about 81% specificity obtained in cross-validation and 80%/75% obtained in testing. In validation, the model predicted progression to ophthalmopathy a median of around 6.5 months before onset, with approximately 71% sensitivity and about 72% specificity. No statistical method was used to set the sample size in advance, and investigators knew the group allocation.

Amplification of TCR beta CDR3 regions was carried out from RNA transcripts. For the first round of RT-PCR on the TCR CDR3, the HTBI primer set was used together with the Qiagen OneStep RT-PCR kit. The libraries were constructed in a second round of multiplex PCR and then size-selected and purified. The libraries were sequenced on an Illumina HiSeq2000 using paired-end 100 bp reads. Per the source publication's procedure: SOAPnuke was used to process the raw data, with reads discarded if the reads contained adapters or uncalled bases, had a mean Phred below 15, or lacked an exact constant-primer or identifier match. High-quality paired reads were merged with COPE v1.2.5, and unique nucleotide sequences were defined as clonotypes. Clonotypes were aligned to IMGT TRBV, TRBD and TRBJ reference segments using MiTCR v1.1. Analysis was restricted to V-J combinations with a frequency above 0.0001, which covered 98% to 99.2% of repertoires. The TCS score was defined as F50 (clonal expansion) divided by E x V (chaos), with BLOSUM62-based TCRdist calculated between CDR3 peptides within each V-J. Welch's t-statistics and random forest reduced roughly 500 V-J features to roughly 13, which were used in a naive Bayes classifier (R e1071). TCRdb handled the public reads itself, with Q25 trimming in fastp and clone calling in MiXCR, and kept productive beta chains. Rows are combined by CDR3 protein, so each entry shows the most common genes and DNA. In this record, the V and J calls reflect TCRdb's handling and not the investigators' own analysis. Here the sample has under 550,000 distinct CDR3 sequences; roughly 13% occur a single time. Jointly, the top ten make up 5% to 6.5% of the sample.

Stable Graves' hyperthyroidism was defined as no progression to ophthalmopathy during 18 months of follow-up. Hyperthyroidism patients were newly diagnosed, with disease duration under 2 months, and aged 18 to 65 years. Exclusion was applied to patients with uncontrolled infections, other autoimmune diseases, pregnancy or lactation. Diagnoses were based on clinical symptoms, serum thyroxine and TRAb, thyroid ultrasound and orbital computed tomography. Ficoll-Paque density gradient centrifugation was used to isolate PBMCs from about 10 ml of fresh peripheral blood. Total RNA was extracted using Trizol reagent, and RNA quality was assessed on an Agilent 2100 Bioanalyzer.

The rearrangement joined TRBV28 to TRBJ1-5; no D gene can be assigned with confidence. Material: blood. The clonotype comes from a young woman with Graves' hyperthyroidism. The encoded CDR3 is CASSSDGSNQPQHF. The nucleotides are TGTGCCAGCAGTTCGGACGGTAGCAATCAGCCCCAGCATTTT.